Each of the 22 T cell receptor beta chains below was sequenced from the same sample in a study of blood T cell repertoires in COVID-19. Produced via immunoSEQ multiplex PCR; TCRdb's table is partial and in-frame only. The table lists more than 50,000 clones, roughly 71% of them singletons, with about 30% in the top ten. Sequenced input: peripheral blood. These receptors were collected from a woman of 80 years or more with acute or convalescent COVID-19.

This clone was seen a single time. This rearrangement joins TRBV7-2 to TRBJ1-5; 7 bases align to TRBD1. Germline assignment: CDR1 SGHTA and CDR2 FQGNSA. After removal of 5 bases from V and 1 base from J, the junction contained 2 bases not matched to a gene. The CDR3 spans 14 residues. The CDR3, as DNA: TGTGCCAGCAGCCAGGGACAGAGCAATCAGCCCCAGCATTTT. Its translation is CASSQGQSNQPQHF.

The chain employs TRBV9 and TRBJ2-5, with TRBD1 as a possible D gene (6 bases). Germline assignment: CDR1 SGDLS and CDR2 YYNGEE. Trimming removed 4 bases at V and 4 bases at J, with 14 bases between. This CDR3 comprises 14 residues. CDR3: CASSPDRKGETQYF. In DNA, the CDR3 is TGTGCCAGCAGCCCGGACAGAAAAGGAGAGACCCAGTACTTC.

This chain joins TRBV20-1 and TRBJ2-3, with 7 bases matching TRBD2. The CDR3 consists of 11 residues. Germline V gives CDR1 DFQATT, CDR2 SNEGSKA (reference sequence). V was pared by 5 bases and J by 9 bases, with 5 bases of the junction left unmatched. CDR3 region: CSARLGGTQYF. DNA of the CDR3: TGCAGTGCTCGCTTGGGAGGGACGCAGTATTTT.

CDR3 DNA sequence: TGTGCCAGCAGCCGGAAGACTAGCGGGTCTAGCACAGATACGCAGTATTTT. This encodes CASSRKTSGSSTDTQYF. The genes are TRBV4-2 and TRBJ2-3; TRBD2 matches at 10 bases. The CDR3 totals 17 residues. Germline CDR1 LGHNA, CDR2 YNFKEQ. The J segment lost 0 bases and the V segment lost 4 bases, leaving 7 bases of the junction unmatched.

The V and J genes are TRBV6-1 and TRBJ2-1, with a weak D call TRBD1 (6 bases). This CDR3 is 16 amino acids long. CDR1 and CDR2 from the germline V gene are MNHNS and SASEGT. The V end lost 4 bases, the J end lost 4 bases, and 17 bases lay between the germline ends. The CDR3 sequence is CASSAVGTRRYNEQFF. In DNA form, the CDR3 reads TGTGCCAGCAGTGCTGTGGGGACACGACGTTACAATGAGCAGTTCTTC.

Only a few counts were recorded for this clone. This chain uses TRBV7-8 with TRBJ2-1; TRBD2 aligns across 13 bases. Per germline, CDR1 SGHVS and CDR2 FQNEAQ. The CDR3 sequence is 18 residues long. With V trimmed by 6 bases and J by 1 base, 9 bases remained unmatched. This CDR3 reads CASRRTSGRARSYNEQFF. CDR3 in DNA: TGTGCCAGCAGGCGAACTAGCGGGAGGGCCCGATCCTACAATGAGCAGTTCTTC.

This clone was counted a few times. The chain couples TRBV19 to TRBJ2-7; 11 nucleotides match TRBD2. V was pared by 1 base and J by 4 bases, with 12 bases of the junction left unmatched. CDR1 is LNHDA, CDR2 SQIVND, per germline (reference sequence). The length of the CDR3 is 18 residues. The CDR3 nucleotides are TGTGCCAGTAGTATAGCGGGGCTAGCGGGAGGATCAGTTTACGAGCAGTACTTC. Amino acids: CASSIAGLAGGSVYEQYF.

The genes are TRBV18 and TRBJ2-1; D ambiguous. CDR3 length: 15 residues. V was shortened by 4 bases and J by 0 bases, with 10 bases between the two germline ends. Germline CDR1 reads KGHSH; CDR2 reads LQKENI. The CDR3 sequence is CASSLSKSSYNEQFF. The CDR3 DNA is TGTGCCAGCTCACTATCGAAGAGCTCCTACAATGAGCAGTTCTTC.

The V gene is TRBV19, the J gene TRBJ1-4, with TRBD1 matching over 10 bases. Germline V CDR1 and CDR2: LNHDA, SQIVND (reference sequence). There are 14 residues in the CDR3. V gave up 7 bases and J gave up 8 bases; unmatched junction bases: 7. CDR3: CASKRDRGGEKLFF. The CDR3 bases are TGTGCCAGTAAAAGGGACAGGGGTGGCGAAAAACTGTTTTTT.

This chain uses TRBV7-2 with TRBJ2-7; 15 bases agree with TRBD2. V trimming: 2 bases; J trimming: 0 bases; junction bases outside the gene matches: 5. Germline V CDR1 and CDR2: SGHTA, FQGNSA. CDR3 length: 18 amino acids. As DNA, the CDR3 is TGTGCCAGCAGCTTACGGACTAGCGGGAGGGATCTCTCCTACGAGCAGTACTTC. Translating gives CASSLRTSGRDLSYEQYF. The complete variable domain, with remaining parts taken from reference TRBV7-2 and TRBJ2-7, reads GAGVSQSPSNKVTEKGKDVELRCDPISGHTALYWYRQSLGQGLEFLIYFQGNSAPDKSGLPSDRFSAERTGGSVSTLTIQRTQQEDSAVYLCASSLRTSGRDLSYEQYFGPGTRLTVT.

This clone was seen just once. The chain uses TRBV30 and TRBJ1-2; possible D gene TRBD1, 6 bases. The CDR3 has 14 residues. Germline values: CDR1 GTSNPN, CDR2 SVGIG (reference sequence). The V end lost 4 bases, the J end lost 8 bases, and 20 bases lay between the germline ends. The CDR3, as DNA: TGTGCCTGGACCCTTGGGGGCTTCACGGGGGGCTACACCTTC. As protein: CAWTLGGFTGGYTF.

The chain couples TRBV24-1 to TRBJ1-4, with a tentative D call TRBD1 (6 bases). The ends were cut back, 8 bases at V and 8 bases at J, with 14 bases in the middle. From germline, CDR1 is KGHDR and CDR2 SFDVKD. This CDR3 has 13 residues. The CDR3 here is CATTRGHGEKLFF. CDR3 bases: TGTGCCACCACCCGGGGACATGGAGAAAAACTGTTTTTT.

The chain uses TRBV28 and TRBJ1-5; the match to TRBD1 covers 7 bases. CDR1 and CDR2 (germline): MDHEN, SYDVKM. This CDR3 has 14 amino acids. J gave up 1 base and V 6 bases, and 3 bases lay outside the gene matches. In DNA form, the CDR3 reads TGTGCCAGCAGCCCGGGACAGAGCAATCAGCCCCAGCATTTT. It yields the protein CASSPGQSNQPQHF.

CDR3 sequence: CASSLQGGQVWEQYF. The CDR3 DNA reads TGTGCCAGCAGCTTACAGGGGGGTCAAGTCTGGGAGCAGTACTTC. This chain links TRBV7-2 with TRBJ2-7, with a tentative D call TRBD1 (7 bases). Between the trimmed V and J ends, which lost 2 bases and 7 bases, there was a span of 18 bases. The CDR3 contains 15 residues. Germline CDR1 and CDR2: SGHTA and FQGNSA.

V gene TRBV2 combines with J gene TRBJ2-1, with TRBD1 as a possible D gene (6 bases). V lost 5 bases, J lost 8 bases, and 13 bases lay in between. This CDR3 comprises 13 residues. CDR1 is SNHLY, CDR2 FYNNEI, per germline. CDR3: CASSMDSGYEQFF. CDR3 in DNA: TGTGCCAGCAGTATGGACAGCGGATATGAGCAGTTCTTC.

This clone was detected many times. This chain joins TRBV30 and TRBJ1-6; 8 bases are a match to TRBD1. Germline trimming cut 7 bases from V and 0 bases from J; bases unmatched to any gene: 5. CDR1 is GTSNPN, CDR2 SVGIG, per germline (reference sequence). The length of the CDR3 is 15 residues. The CDR3 here is CASDRESSYNSPLHF. The CDR3, as DNA: TGTGCCTCGGACAGGGAAAGCTCCTATAATTCACCCCTCCACTTT.

The chain couples TRBV28 to TRBJ2-1, with 7 bases that match TRBD2. This CDR3 has 15 residues. CDR1 MDHEN and CDR2 SYDVKM come from the germline V gene. After removal of 3 bases from V and 3 bases from J, the junction contained 5 bases not matched to a gene. The CDR3 coding sequence is TGTGCCAGCAGTTTCTCCGGGAGGTACTACAATGAGCAGTTCTTC. Translation gives CASSFSGRYYNEQFF.

The V call is TRBV19, the J call TRBJ2-5, with TRBD2 matching 12 bases. The V segment lost 6 bases and the J segment 3 bases; nucleotides outside the gene matches: 8. The CDR3 consists of 16 residues. Per the germline V gene, CDR1 is LNHDA and CDR2 is SQIVND (reference sequence). The CDR3, as DNA: TGTGCCAGTAGCCCCGTCCTAGCGGGAGGGAAAGAGACCCAGTACTTC. Amino acids: CASSPVLAGGKETQYF.

This clone was observed a single time. The J gene is TRBJ1-1, the V gene TRBV27; 7 nucleotides align to TRBD1. The CDR3 spans 14 residues. Germline V gene lookup returns CDR1 MNHEY and CDR2 SMNVEV (reference sequence). V gave up 6 bases and J gave up 1 base; unmatched junction bases: 5. CDR3: CASRPRQGNTEAFF. CDR3 bases: TGTGCCAGCAGACCACGACAGGGGAACACTGAAGCTTTCTTT.

The V call is TRBV10-3, the J call TRBJ2-5; TRBD2 aligns across 8 bases. This CDR3 comprises 14 residues. Germline lookup yields CDR1 ENHRY and CDR2 SYGVKD. Trimming cost V 9 bases and J 4 bases; bases outside gene matches: 10. The CDR3 here is CAIGSGSRGETQYF. CDR3 coding DNA: TGTGCCATAGGAAGCGGGAGTAGGGGAGAGACCCAGTACTTC.

V gene TRBV6-2 or TRBV6-3 combines with J gene TRBJ2-7; no firm D call. Per germline, CDR1 MNHEY and CDR2 SVGEGT. The CDR3 is 15 residues long. V dropped 6 bases and J dropped 2 bases, with 17 bases sitting between them. The CDR3 here is CASSPLPVPPYEQYF. DNA for the CDR3: TGTGCCAGCAGCCCCCTTCCTGTCCCCCCCTACGAGCAGTACTTC.

The chain is built from TRBV28 and TRBJ2-4; the D gene is possibly TRBD2 (5 bases). This CDR3 is built from 13 residues. Germline V CDR1 and CDR2: MDHEN, SYDVKM. V lost 7 bases and J 15 bases, leaving 22 bases between the germline ends. The CDR3 region has the DNA TGTGCCAGCACCGACCAGGAATACACAAGCGGGTACTTC. It codes for CASTDQEYTSGYF.